This TCR beta chain was identified during a study of blood T cells in healthy people across ages. With a J-beta primer mix and a sample-barcoded 5' primer, a second PCR ran roughly 6 to 11 cycles. A single record per CDR3 protein comes from TCRdb applying MiXCR to the 5' RACE reads. Counted here are about 1,800,000 distinct CDR3 sequences, about 30% occurring once; the ten biggest clones make up roughly 8.2%. The germline CDR1 and CDR2 sequences are SGHAT and FQNNGV. There are 12 residues in the CDR3. Total RNA extracted from each sample amounted to at least 5.5 micrograms. As to this clonotype: At one boundary the junction diverges from the germline segment, which might be a read error.

The V and J genes are TRBV11-2 and TRBJ2-7; D remains unclear. The clonotype comes from a woman aged 25 to 45 in good health. The sequenced sample was blood. The CDR3 is CASNLIRYEQYF. The CDR3 DNA reads as TGTGCCAGCAACTTAATTCGCTACGAGCAGTACTTC.